Included here is one T cell receptor beta chain sequence, with context. Germline loops: CDR1 SSHAT, CDR2 FNYEAQ (reference sequence). J gave up 2 bases and V 3 bases, and 2 bases lay outside the gene matches. This CDR3 is 15 amino acids long. The data were obtained in a study of cytomegalovirus exposure and HLA in healthy donors. PCR primers comprised 60 Vbeta and 13 Jbeta primers. The repertoire was sequenced with immunoSEQ multiplex PCR; TCRdb's copy has only in-frame clones and lacks some. The sample has 120,000 to 150,000 clones; 75% are singletons. The TCR comes from a middle-aged man in good health and CMV-seronegative. Material for sequencing was PBMCs. This chain links TRBV7-7 with TRBJ2-2; 8 positions agree with TRBD1. The CDR3 loop is CASSFGTGNTGELFF. The CDR3 DNA reads TGTGCCAGCAGCTTTGGGACAGGCAACACCGGGGAGCTGTTTTTT.